The next 29 T cell receptor beta chains were all read from a single sample in a study of cytomegalovirus exposure and HLA in healthy donors (dated 2017 in TCRdb). Libraries were prepared through the immunoSEQ multiplex PCR assay. For the multiplex PCR, a mixture combining 60 forward primers for TCR Vbeta segments and 13 reverse primers for TCR Jbeta segments was used. The immuneACCESS repertoire file appears here via TCRdb, limited to in-frame rearrangements. These files lack a portion of the clones; in checked studies, under half of the deficit traces to unresolved V genes, and the cause of the others is not known. Counted in this sample were some 88,000 clones; under 80% of them appeared once. The ten largest clones take up just under 6.5% of the sample. Sequencing was performed on PBMCs. The receptors were sampled from a woman under 40 in good health and CMV-seronegative.

The V call is TRBV7-9, the J call TRBJ2-3, with TRBD1 identical over 7 bases. The CDR3 consists of 17 residues. CDR1 SEHNR and CDR2 FQNEAQ come from the germline V gene (reference sequence). J gave up 2 bases and V 1 base, and 9 bases lay outside the gene matches. The CDR3 region is CASSLGKAGGITDTQYF. The DNA of the CDR3 is TGTGCCAGCAGCTTAGGGAAGGCAGGGGGTATCACAGATACGCAGTATTTT.

This clone has only a few counts. The chain recombines TRBV7-2 with TRBJ2-5; 8 bases match TRBD2. Germline V lookup: CDR1 SGHTA, CDR2 FQGNSA. The CDR3 sequence is 11 residues long. J lost 14 bases, V lost 5 bases, and 7 bases had no gene match. CDR3 sequence reads: CASSRGLAEYF. The CDR3 DNA sequence: TGTGCCAGCAGCCGCGGACTAGCCGAATACTTC.

The rearrangement joins TRBV5-1 to TRBJ2-5; 8 bases are a match to TRBD2. The J call is in doubt because the DNA end fits TRBJ2-7 better. This CDR3 is 13 amino acids long. CDR1 and CDR2 from the germline V gene are SGHRS and YFSETQ. The CDR3 DNA reads as TGCGCCAGCAGAGCGGGGGCCTCCTACGAGCAGTACTTC. Translation: CASRAGASYEQYF.

The rearrangement uses TRBV5-4 and TRBJ1-6; D not resolved. The CDR3 loop spans 15 amino acids. Between the trimmed V and J ends, which lost 0 bases and 10 bases, there was a span of 14 bases. Germline assignment: CDR1 SGHNT and CDR2 YYREEE (reference sequence). As DNA, the CDR3 is TGTGCCAGCAGCTTGGACGGGCGGCGGGAATCACCCCTCCACTTT. Translated, it gives CASSLDGRRESPLHF. The full variable domain, rest sourced from reference TRBV5-4 and TRBJ1-6, is ETGVTQSPTHLIKTRGQQVTLRCSSQSGHNTVSWYQQALGQGPQFIFQYYREEENGRGNFPPRFSGLQFPNYSSELNVNALELDDSALYLCASSLDGRRESPLHFGNGTRLTVT.

CDR3 region: CASSEQGGGPVDTEAFF. The CDR3 DNA reads as TGTGCCAGCAGTGAACAAGGGGGGGGGCCAGTAGACACTGAAGCTTTCTTT. This chain connects TRBV25-1 to TRBJ1-1, with a tentative D call TRBD1 (6 bases). Trimming stripped 2 bases from V and 3 bases from J, with 19 bases between. The CDR3 is 17 amino acids. CDR1 is MGHDK and CDR2 is SYGVNS in the germline V gene.

The chain is built from TRBV6-5 and TRBJ1-5; D not resolved. V was clipped by 6 bases and J by 7 bases, with 13 bases between them. Germline V lookup: CDR1 MNHEY, CDR2 SVGAGI. CDR3 length equals 13 residues. CDR3 bases: TGTGCCAGCAGCCCCAATAGCGGACAGCCCCAGCATTTT. Translated, it gives CASSPNSGQPQHF.

The chain combines TRBV7-7 with TRBJ2-7, with a weak D call TRBD1 (5 bases). The germline V and J ends were trimmed by 3 bases and 1 base, with 13 bases remaining between them. The CDR3 covers 15 residues. The germline CDR1 and CDR2 sequences are SSHAT and FNYEAQ (reference sequence). In nucleotides, the CDR3 is TGTGCCAGCAGCTTTAGGCAGGGCAGTTCCTACGAGCAGTACTTC. Encoded protein: CASSFRQGSSYEQYF.

The V call is TRBV4-2, the J call TRBJ1-3; D may be TRBD1 (6 bases). This CDR3 contains 18 residues. V lost 0 bases and J 0 bases, leaving 15 bases between the germline ends. Germline loops: CDR1 LGHNA, CDR2 YNFKEQ. CDR3 residues: CASSQDGWGRGSGNTIYF. In nucleotides, the CDR3 is TGTGCCAGCAGCCAAGATGGGTGGGGCAGGGGCTCTGGAAACACCATATATTTT.

This clone has just a few counts. The genes are TRBV19 and TRBJ1-5, with 7 bases lining up with TRBD1. There are 13 residues in the CDR3. From germline, CDR1 is LNHDA and CDR2 SQIVND (reference sequence). After removal of 6 bases from V and 7 bases from J, the junction contained 6 bases not matched to a gene. The CDR3 is CASSDRAGQPQHF. DNA for the CDR3: TGTGCCAGTAGCGACAGGGCTGGACAGCCCCAGCATTTT.

The rearrangement joins TRBV7-3 to TRBJ2-1, with 8 bases lining up with TRBD2. The CDR3 runs to 15 residues. CDR1 is SGHTA and CDR2 is FQGTGA in the germline V gene. The V and J ends lost 3 bases and 8 bases, in that order; junction bases with no gene match: 9. The CDR3 protein is CASSFTSGNADEQFF. Written as DNA, the CDR3 is TGTGCCAGCAGCTTCACTAGCGGAAACGCGGATGAGCAGTTCTTC. The variable domain in full, completed from reference TRBV7-3 and TRBJ2-1, reads GAGVSQTPSNKVTEKGKYVELRCDPISGHTALYWYRQSLGQGPEFLIYFQGTGAADDSGLPNDRFFAVRPEGSVSTLKIQRTERGDSAVYLCASSFTSGNADEQFFGPGTRLTVL.

As to this clone: The same CDR3 arises from other DNA sequences in this sample as well. The CDR3 nucleotides are TGCGCCAGCAGCTCGGGACAGGGGACCTACAATGAGCAGTTCTTC. Translation: CASSSGQGTYNEQFF. The chain recombines TRBV5-1 with TRBJ2-1; 10 bases fit TRBD1. CDR3 size: 15 residues. The V and J ends lost 3 bases and 2 bases, in that order; junction bases with no gene match: 2. CDR1 and CDR2 (germline): SGHRS, YFSETQ.

V gene TRBV6-1 combines with J gene TRBJ2-7; 8 positions agree with TRBD1. CDR3 length: 16 residues. V lost 2 bases to trimming and J lost 4 bases; unmatched junction nucleotides: 10. Germline V CDR1 and CDR2: MNHNS, SASEGT. CDR3: CASSESADRDVYEQYF. The CDR3 nucleotides read TGTGCCAGCAGTGAAAGTGCGGACAGGGACGTTTACGAGCAGTACTTC.

This clone came up a few times. The V gene is TRBV7-6, the J gene TRBJ1-1; no clear D gene. Trimming left V 0 bases short and J 6 bases short, with 11 bases between. The CDR3 sequence is 14 residues long. Germline loops: CDR1 SGHVS, CDR2 FNYEAQ. As DNA, the CDR3 is TGTGCCAGCAGCTTAGCGCTTGAGGGCTCTGAAGCTTTCTTT. As protein: CASSLALEGSEAFF.

The CDR3 DNA is TGTGCCAGCAGTTACTCCTCTTGGGGAGACTATGGCTACACCTTC. It encodes CASSYSSWGDYGYTF. V is TRBV6-5 and J is TRBJ1-2; D ambiguous. The CDR3 covers 15 residues. The germline V and J ends were trimmed by 0 bases and 3 bases, with 11 bases remaining between them. Germline CDR1 MNHEY, CDR2 SVGAGI.

The gene calls are TRBV19 and TRBJ1-1; the D is unclear. This CDR3 has 14 amino acids. The V end lost 6 bases, the J end lost 0 bases, and 11 bases lay between the germline ends. CDR1 and CDR2 (germline): LNHDA, SQIVND (reference sequence). DNA for the CDR3: TGTGCCAGTAGGTCGAGGGCCATGAACACTGAAGCTTTCTTT. It codes for CASRSRAMNTEAFF.

The rearrangement links TRBV6-5 to TRBJ2-3; no reliable D call. The CDR3 sequence is 11 residues long. Deletions cut 5 bases from V and 10 bases from J, with 10 bases between. Per the germline V gene, CDR1 is MNHEY and CDR2 is SVGAGI. The CDR3 bases are TGTGCCAGCAGTGACCAGGTAGCGCAGTATTTT. It is translated as CASSDQVAQYF.

The sample holds a few counts of this clone. The chain links TRBV7-9 to TRBJ1-2, with D perhaps matching TRBD1 (5 bases). Germline V gene data show CDR1 as SEHNR and CDR2 as FQNEAQ (reference sequence). The ends were cut back, 4 bases at V and 4 bases at J, with 13 bases in the middle. The CDR3 contains 14 residues. The CDR3 is CASSSRQGSYGYTF. The DNA for the CDR3 is TGTGCCAGCAGCTCCCGGCAGGGCTCCTATGGCTACACCTTC.

The chain recombines TRBV7-6 with TRBJ1-4; D is possibly TRBD1 (6 bases). Looked up from germline, CDR1 is SGHVS and CDR2 is FNYEAQ. V dropped 1 base and J dropped 7 bases, with 10 bases sitting between them. The CDR3 runs to 14 residues. The CDR3 coding sequence is TGTGCCAGCAGCTTAGTAGGGGGAAGTGAAAAACTGTTTTTT. This gives the protein CASSLVGGSEKLFF.

This clone was seen only a few times. The V and J genes are TRBV29-1 and TRBJ1-4; D gene uncertain. The CDR3 is made up of 13 amino acids. Germline CDR1 is SQVTM and CDR2 is ANQGSEA. CDR3: CTAAIPGDAELFF. In nucleotides, the CDR3 is TGCACCGCTGCAATCCCCGGGGATGCTGAACTGTTTTTT.

The chain uses TRBV9 and TRBJ1-1, with D possibly matching TRBD1 (6 bases). Trimming left V 2 bases short and J 1 base short, with 9 bases between. The germline CDR1 and CDR2 sequences are SGDLS and YYNGEE. This CDR3 spans 14 amino acids. The CDR3 DNA follows: TGTGCCAGCAGCGTTAGACAGGAGAACACTGAAGCTTTCTTT. It yields the protein CASSVRQENTEAFF.

CDR3 nucleotides: TGCGCCAGCAGCCAAGACTGGCGGACAGCCCCTTACGAGCAGTACTTC. Residues: CASSQDWRTAPYEQYF. This chain joins TRBV4-3 and TRBJ2-7; D might be TRBD1 (6 bases). This CDR3 is built from 16 residues. Between the trimmed V and J ends, which lost 0 bases and 4 bases, there was a span of 16 bases. Germline V CDR1 and CDR2: LGHNA, YSLEER.

The chain combines TRBV2 with TRBJ1-2; D might be TRBD1 (6 bases). Between the trimmed V and J ends, which lost 3 bases and 4 bases, there was a span of 9 bases. Germline CDR1 is SNHLY and CDR2 is FYNNEI. The CDR3 totals 13 residues. CDR3 coding DNA: TGTGCCAGCAGTGATATGGGGGCCTATGGCTACACCTTC. This gives the protein CASSDMGAYGYTF.

V gene TRBV18 combines with J gene TRBJ1-5, with D possibly TRBD1 on 5 matching bases. The CDR3 covers 15 residues. Germline CDR1 and CDR2: KGHSH and LQKENI. With 5 bases removed from V and 5 bases from J, the gap between germline ends came to 16 bases. CDR3 nucleotides: TGTGCCAGCTCAGCGAGCAGGGAAGGGGATCAGCCCCAGCATTTT. Translating gives CASSASREGDQPQHF.

This clone was detected many times. DNA for the CDR3: TGTGCCAGCGGAACCAGGGGTAAGGTGAACACTGAAGCTTTCTTT. Translated: CASGTRGKVNTEAFF. The V gene is TRBV27, the J gene TRBJ1-1; perhaps TRBD1 as D (6 bases). The CDR3 has 15 amino acids. CDR1 is MNHEY and CDR2 is SMNVEV in the germline V gene (reference sequence). Between the trimmed V and J ends, which lost 8 bases and 0 bases, there was a span of 16 bases.

The chain links TRBV15 to TRBJ2-1; D might be TRBD1 (6 bases). The V and J ends lost 0 bases and 10 bases respectively, with 19 bases between them. Germline V gives CDR1 LNHNV, CDR2 YYDKDF (reference sequence). CDR3 length: 16 amino acids. This CDR3 reads CATSREIGTGKSEQFF. In nucleotides, the CDR3 is TGTGCCACCAGCAGAGAAATTGGTACAGGGAAAAGCGAGCAGTTCTTC.

About this clone itself: Other nucleotide sequences from this sample produce the same CDR3. The V and J genes are TRBV5-4 and TRBJ1-6; possible D gene TRBD1, 5 bases. CDR3 length equals 14 residues. Trimming took off 0 bases at V and 6 bases at J, with 7 bases between the two ends. Germline V CDR1 and CDR2: SGHNT, YYREEE (reference sequence). The chain's CDR3 is CASSLAGGNSPLHF. In nucleotides, the CDR3 is TGTGCCAGCAGCTTGGCGGGGGGTAATTCACCCCTCCACTTT.

This clone turned up a few times. DNA of the CDR3: TGTGCCAGCAGTCCCTGGACAGGGGATGGCTACACCTTC. Its translation is CASSPWTGDGYTF. The V gene is TRBV27, the J gene TRBJ1-2; 9 positions agree with TRBD1. CDR3 size: 13 residues. The junction had 4 bases not matched to a gene; V was cut back by 5 bases and J by 6 bases. Germline V lookup: CDR1 MNHEY, CDR2 SMNVEV (reference sequence).

The chain combines TRBV15 with TRBJ2-1; 10 bases align to TRBD2. The J segment lost 11 bases and the V segment lost 0 bases, leaving 10 bases of the junction unmatched. From germline, CDR1 is LNHNV and CDR2 YYDKDF (reference sequence). The CDR3 runs to 16 residues. The CDR3 region is CATSRDRSSGGLQQFF. CDR3 in DNA: TGTGCCACCAGCAGAGATCGGTCTAGCGGGGGCCTACAGCAGTTCTTC.

V usage is TRBV5-1 and J usage is TRBJ2-1; 7 bases match TRBD2. The V gene end was trimmed by 4 bases and the J gene end by 2 bases; junction bases not matched to a gene: 9. CDR1 and CDR2 from the germline V gene are SGHRS and YFSETQ. This CDR3 has 16 amino acids. The CDR3 loop reads CASSTGLGLTYNEQFF. DNA of the CDR3: TGCGCCAGCAGCACAGGACTAGGTCTAACCTACAATGAGCAGTTCTTC.